Detailed here is one TCR beta chain. Its target is unknown. This sample stems from a study of cytomegalovirus exposure and HLA in healthy donors. Regarding the study as a whole: Reports credit the classifier with highly specific, highly sensitive diagnosis of cytomegalovirus status.

CDR3 size: 13 residues. From germline, CDR1 is SGHDT and CDR2 YYEEEE. The V end lost 4 bases, the J end lost 0 bases, and 8 bases lay between the germline ends. TCRdb's table, derived via immunoSEQ multiplex PCR, lists solely in-frame clones and lacks some. The sample lists about 130,000 clones, roughly 90% seen once, with roughly 2% in the top ten. Input material: PBMCs. The receptor comes from a young woman in good health and CMV-seronegative. The gene calls are TRBV5-6 and TRBJ2-7; the D is unclear. The CDR3 loop is CASSSRYSYEQYF. The CDR3 nucleotides read TGTGCCAGCAGCAGCAGGTACTCCTACGAGCAGTACTTC.